The 22 T cell receptor beta chains presented below share a single source sample, sequenced in a study of graft-versus-host responses after intestinal transplantation. Repertoires were generated with immunoSEQ multiplex PCR, while TCRdb's copy carries only in-frame clones and drops some. The profile shows tens of thousands of clones, 94% of them singletons. Antigen specificity for these receptors is unknown. The starting material was unstimulated CD4+ T cells sorted from spleen or lymph node cells, obtained before transplant. Receptors were obtained from a human donor who was the organ donor for an intestinal transplant.

The sample holds one count of this clone. The V gene is TRBV6-6, the J gene TRBJ2-5; D perhaps matches TRBD1 (7 bases). TRBJ2-7 matches the DNA end more closely, so the J call is doubtful. Germline V gene sequence: CDR1 MNHNY, CDR2 SVGAGI (reference sequence). The CDR3 is 13 amino acids. CDR3 in DNA: TGTGCCAGCTCCCAGACAGGGCGGGGCGAGCAGTACTTC. Translating gives CASSQTGRGEQYF.

This clone has only one observation. This rearrangement joins TRBV10-1 to TRBJ1-1; no clear D. The CDR3 has 13 residues. Trimming left V 0 bases short and J 1 base short, with 3 bases between. Germline CDR1 and CDR2: WNHNN and SYGVQD (reference sequence). The CDR3 sequence is CASSESRNTEAFF. The CDR3 DNA follows: TGCGCCAGCAGTGAGTCGCGGAACACTGAAGCTTTCTTT.

Here the CDR3 DNA reads TGTGCCAGCAGGAGGTTCATGAACACTGAAGCTTTCTTT. It encodes CASRRFMNTEAFF. The chain recombines TRBV6-5 with TRBJ1-1; D is undetermined. This CDR3 has 13 amino acids. The germline V gene has CDR1 MNHEY and CDR2 SVGAGI. The ends were cut back, 6 bases at V and 0 bases at J, with 8 bases in the middle.

CDR3 loop: CASSSRGTEAFF. CDR3 bases: TGTGCCAGCAGCTCCAGGGGCACTGAAGCTTTCTTT. The chain combines TRBV5-4 with TRBJ1-1, with a possible D match to TRBD1 (6 bases). Trimming cost V 3 bases and J 4 bases, with 7 bases left between them. Germline V lookup: CDR1 SGHNT, CDR2 YYREEE (reference sequence). The CDR3 contains 12 residues. The whole variable domain, remainder taken from reference TRBV5-4 and TRBJ1-1, is ETGVTQSPTHLIKTRGQQVTLRCSSQSGHNTVSWYQQALGQGPQFIFQYYREEENGRGNFPPRFSGLQFPNYSSELNVNALELDDSALYLCASSSRGTEAFFGQGTRLTVV.

This clone was seen just once. The genes are TRBV5-8 and TRBJ1-5, with unresolved D. This CDR3 region has 11 residues. V lost 3 bases and J 3 bases, leaving 1 base between the germline ends. CDR1 and CDR2 (germline): SGHTS, YDEGEE. CDR3 sequence (DNA): TGTGCCAGCAGCTCCAATCAGCCCCAGCATTTT. Translated, it gives CASSSNQPQHF.

The chain recombines TRBV5-1 with TRBJ2-5, with 10 positions matching TRBD2. V lost 4 bases, J lost 3 bases, and 3 bases stayed unmatched. Germline V lookup: CDR1 SGHRS, CDR2 YFSETQ. This CDR3 has 14 amino acids. CDR3 bases: TGCGCCAGCAGCGTTACTAGCGGGGAAGAGACCCAGTACTTC. Protein: CASSVTSGEETQYF. The full variable domain, completed using reference TRBV5-1 and TRBJ2-5, is KAGVTQTPRYLIKTRGQQVTLSCSPISGHRSVSWYQQTPGQGLQFLFEYFSETQRNKGNFPGRFSGRQFSNSRSEMNVSTLELGDSALYLCASSVTSGEETQYFGPGTRLLVL.

DNA for the CDR3: TGTGCCAGCAGCTTGAGGCCGGAGACTGAAGCTTTCTTT. It encodes CASSLRPETEAFF. The J gene is TRBJ1-1, the V gene TRBV5-7; D unclear. TRBV5-7 is an ORF for which the function is uncertain. The CDR3 length is 13 residues. V lost 1 base and J 5 bases, leaving 9 bases between the germline ends.

V is TRBV7-2 and J is TRBJ1-2, with TRBD1 matching 7 bases. The germline gives CDR1 SGHTA, CDR2 FQGNSA. With 5 bases clipped from V and 4 bases from J, the junction kept 13 bases outside the gene matches. This CDR3 comprises 16 residues. CDR3 in DNA: TGTGCCAGCAGCCGTCGACAGGGCGGGGCGGCCTATGGCTACACCTTC. Its translation is CASSRRQGGAAYGYTF.

This CDR3 is CASNYGGETQYF. The CDR3 bases are TGTGCCAGCAACTACGGGGGGGAGACCCAGTACTTC. This chain connects TRBV2 to TRBJ2-5; 7 bases agree with TRBD2. CDR1 is SNHLY, CDR2 FYNNEI, per germline. This CDR3 region has 12 residues. V lost 7 bases and J lost 5; bases outside the gene matches: 4.

This chain's CDR3 is CASSLDQGAPYEQYF. DNA of the CDR3: TGTGCCAGCAGCTTAGATCAAGGGGCCCCCTACGAGCAGTACTTC. The chain is built from TRBV11-3 and TRBJ2-7; D may be TRBD1 (5 bases). The V gene's germline CDR1 is SGHNT and CDR2 YENEEA. The CDR3 is made up of 15 amino acids. The germline V and J ends were trimmed by 0 bases and 2 bases, with 11 bases remaining between them.

The rearrangement links TRBV6-5 to TRBJ2-3; 7 bases are a match to TRBD2. Germline V gene data show CDR1 as MNHEY and CDR2 as SVGAGI. With 6 bases clipped from V and 2 bases from J, the junction kept 8 bases outside the gene matches. The CDR3 loop spans 15 amino acids. CDR3 coding DNA: TGTGCCAGCAGGACCACCCGGGACTACACAGATACGCAGTATTTT. Translating it yields CASRTTRDYTDTQYF.

This chain's CDR3 is CASSFGTSGGSYEQYF. The CDR3 DNA reads as TGTGCCAGCAGTTTTGGGACTAGCGGGGGGTCCTACGAGCAGTACTTC. The chain links TRBV7-2 to TRBJ2-7; 15 positions agree with TRBD2. Trimming cost V 6 bases and J 1 base; bases outside gene matches: 4. This CDR3 has 16 residues. CDR1 SGHTA and CDR2 FQGNSA come from the germline V gene.

The chain combines TRBV18 with TRBJ1-1; no definite D call. Germline V gene sequence: CDR1 KGHSH, CDR2 LQKENI. Trimming shortened V by 5 bases and J by 2 bases, and 15 bases separated the two germline ends. The length of the CDR3 is 15 residues. The CDR3 DNA sequence: TGTGCCAGCTCAATATTCTCAGAAGCAAACACTGAAGCTTTCTTT. It specifies CASSIFSEANTEAFF.

This chain connects TRBV15 to TRBJ2-1; possibly TRBD2 for D (7 bases). CDR1 is LNHNV and CDR2 is YYDKDF in the germline V gene (reference sequence). The CDR3 length is 16 residues. Trimming took off 0 bases at V and 7 bases at J, with 16 bases between the two ends. In DNA, the CDR3 is TGTGCCACCAGCAGAGATCGGGGGGCCTTACCAAATGAGCAGTTCTTC. Translating it yields CATSRDRGALPNEQFF.

CDR3 bases: TGTGCCAGCAGCCAAACAGGGAGCACAGATACGCAGTATTTT. Protein: CASSQTGSTDTQYF. V and J are TRBV7-6 and TRBJ2-3; possible D gene TRBD1, 6 bases. Germline assignment: CDR1 SGHVS and CDR2 FNYEAQ. Trimming took off 5 bases at V and 0 bases at J, with 9 bases between the two ends. This CDR3 contains 14 residues.

The chain employs TRBV2 and TRBJ1-4; a weak D match, TRBD1 (6 bases). This CDR3 region has 15 residues. The V and J ends lost 0 bases and 6 bases respectively, with 11 bases between them. The germline V gene encodes CDR1 SNHLY and CDR2 FYNNEI. The CDR3 sequence: CASSEAGGPYEKLFF. The CDR3 bases are TGTGCCAGCAGTGAAGCTGGGGGGCCGTATGAAAAACTGTTTTTT.

The chain recombines TRBV12-5 with TRBJ2-2; TRBD1 matches 9 bases. This CDR3 region has 14 residues. Trimming removed 9 bases from V and 2 bases from J; junction bases left unmatched: 4. CDR1 LGHNT and CDR2 FRNRAP come from the germline V gene. The CDR3 region has the DNA TGTGCTAGCACACAGGGGGCTAACACCGGGGAGCTGTTTTTT. It yields the protein CASTQGANTGELFF.

This clone was counted a single time. The chain is built from TRBV5-1 and TRBJ2-5; possibly TRBD2 for D (5 bases). Germline V gene lookup returns CDR1 SGHRS and CDR2 YFSETQ. This CDR3 comprises 14 residues. Trimming pared 1 base from V and 4 bases from J, leaving 11 bases between. The CDR3 DNA is TGCGCCAGCAGCTTGAACTCCCGGGGAGAGACCCAGTACTTC. It specifies CASSLNSRGETQYF.

In this sample, this clone turned up once. The J gene is TRBJ2-3, the V gene TRBV6-4, with TRBD2 matching 7 bases. This CDR3 has 15 residues. Trimming cost V 2 bases and J 1 base; bases outside gene matches: 3. Per the germline V gene, CDR1 is MRHNA and CDR2 is SNTAGT. CDR3 sequence (DNA): TGTGCCAGCAGTGACCCCGCGGGGGGCACAGATACGCAGTATTTT. Translated: CASSDPAGGTDTQYF.

The chain links TRBV27 to TRBJ1-1, with a possible D match to TRBD1 (6 bases). The ends were cut back, 3 bases at V and 3 bases at J, with 20 bases in the middle. Germline assignment: CDR1 MNHEY and CDR2 SMNVEV (reference sequence). There are 17 residues in the CDR3. CDR3 amino acids: CASSFLQGSRVYTEAFF. The CDR3, as DNA: TGTGCCAGCAGTTTCCTACAGGGCAGTAGGGTATACACTGAAGCTTTCTTT.

The rearrangement uses TRBV21-1 and TRBJ1-2; TRBD1, the table's D call, was not compared with the DNA. TRBV21-1 is classified as a pseudogene. This CDR3 spans 13 amino acids. CDR3 protein: CASNPGPLPIYTF. DNA of the CDR3: TGTGCCAGCAATCCAGGGCCTCTCCCTATCTACACCTTC.

CDR3 bases: TGTGCTAGTGGTTTGGGCGGGGTCTACGAGCAGTACTTC. Translation: CASGLGGVYEQYF. The chain joins TRBV12-5 to TRBJ2-7, with TRBD2 as a possible D gene (6 bases). V lost 1 base, J lost 3 bases, and 7 bases lay in between. CDR1 and CDR2 from the germline V gene are LGHNT and FRNRAP. There are 13 residues in the CDR3.